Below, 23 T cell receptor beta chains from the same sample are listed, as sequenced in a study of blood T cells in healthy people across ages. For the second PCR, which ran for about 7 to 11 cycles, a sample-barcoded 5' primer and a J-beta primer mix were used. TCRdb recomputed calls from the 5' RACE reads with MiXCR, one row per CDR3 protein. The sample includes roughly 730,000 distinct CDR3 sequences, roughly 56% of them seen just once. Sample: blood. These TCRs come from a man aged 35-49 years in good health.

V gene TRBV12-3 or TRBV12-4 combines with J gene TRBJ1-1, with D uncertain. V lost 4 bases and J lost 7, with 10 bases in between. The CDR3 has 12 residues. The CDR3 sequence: CASSSLSDEAFF. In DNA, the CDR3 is TGTGCCAGCAGTTCCCTGTCGGATGAAGCTTTCTTT.

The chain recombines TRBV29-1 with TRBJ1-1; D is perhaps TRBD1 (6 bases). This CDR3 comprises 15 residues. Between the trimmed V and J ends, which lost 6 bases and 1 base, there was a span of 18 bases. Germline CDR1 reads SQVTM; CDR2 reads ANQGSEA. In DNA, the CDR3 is TGCAGCGTGTACAGGGTTTATTTGGGGAACACTGAAGCTTTCTTT. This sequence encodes CSVYRVYLGNTEAFF. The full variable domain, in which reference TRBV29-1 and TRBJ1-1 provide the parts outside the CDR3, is SAVISQKPSRDICQRGTSLTIQCQVDSQVTMMFWYRQQPGQSLTLIATANQGSEATYESGFVIDKFPISRPNLTFSTLTVSNMSPEDSSIYLCSVYRVYLGNTEAFFGQGTRLTVV.

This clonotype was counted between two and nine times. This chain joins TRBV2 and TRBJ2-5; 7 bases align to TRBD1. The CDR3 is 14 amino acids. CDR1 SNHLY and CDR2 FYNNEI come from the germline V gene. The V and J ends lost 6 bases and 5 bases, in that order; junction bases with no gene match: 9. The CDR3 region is CASSVRQGGETQYF. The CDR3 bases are TGTGCCAGCAGCGTTAGACAGGGCGGGGAGACCCAGTACTTC.

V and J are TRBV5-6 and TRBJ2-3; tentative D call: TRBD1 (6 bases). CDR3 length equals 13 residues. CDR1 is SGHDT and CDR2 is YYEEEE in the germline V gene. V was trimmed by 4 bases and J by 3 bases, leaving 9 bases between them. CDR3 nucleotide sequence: TGTGCCAGCAGCAAAACAGGGACAGATACGCAGTATTTT. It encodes CASSKTGTDTQYF. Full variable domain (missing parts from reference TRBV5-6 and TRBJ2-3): DAGVTQSPTHLIKTRGQQVTLRCSPKSGHDTVSWYQQALGQGPQFIFQYYEEEERQRGNFPDRFSGHQFPNYSSELNVNALLLGDSALYLCASSKTGTDTQYFGPGTRLTVL.

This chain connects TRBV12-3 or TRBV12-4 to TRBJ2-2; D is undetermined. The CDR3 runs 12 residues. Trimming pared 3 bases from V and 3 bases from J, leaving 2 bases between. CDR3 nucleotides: TGTGCCAGCAGTTTCGACACCGGGGAGCTGTTTTTT. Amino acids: CASSFDTGELFF.

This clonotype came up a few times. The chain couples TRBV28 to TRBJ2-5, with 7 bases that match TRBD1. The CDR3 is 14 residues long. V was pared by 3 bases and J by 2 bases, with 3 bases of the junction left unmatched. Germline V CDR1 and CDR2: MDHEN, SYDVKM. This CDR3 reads CASSLQDRQETQYF. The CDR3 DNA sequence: TGTGCCAGCAGTTTGCAGGACAGGCAAGAGACCCAGTACTTC.

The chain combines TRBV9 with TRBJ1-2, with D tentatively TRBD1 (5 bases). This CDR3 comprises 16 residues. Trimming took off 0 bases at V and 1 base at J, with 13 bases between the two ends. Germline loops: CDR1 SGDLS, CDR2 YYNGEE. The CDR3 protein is CASSVDPGRINYGYTF. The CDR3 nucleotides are TGTGCCAGCAGCGTAGATCCGGGGCGTATTAACTATGGCTACACCTTC.

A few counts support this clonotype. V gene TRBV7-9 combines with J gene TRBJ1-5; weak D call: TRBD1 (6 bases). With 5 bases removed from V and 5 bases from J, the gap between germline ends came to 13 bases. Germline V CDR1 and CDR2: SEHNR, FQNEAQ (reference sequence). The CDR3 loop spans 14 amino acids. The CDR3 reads CASSLGQSDQPQHF. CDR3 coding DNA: TGTGCCAGCAGCCTCGGACAGTCCGATCAGCCCCAGCATTTT.

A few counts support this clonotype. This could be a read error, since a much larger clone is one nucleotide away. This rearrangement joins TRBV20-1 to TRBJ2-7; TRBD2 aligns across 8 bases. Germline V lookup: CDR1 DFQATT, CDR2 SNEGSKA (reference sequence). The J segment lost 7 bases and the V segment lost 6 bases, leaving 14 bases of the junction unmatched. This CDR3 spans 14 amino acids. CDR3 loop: CSAGGAGAMEEQYF. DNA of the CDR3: TGCAGTGCCGGGGGAGCGGGAGCGATGGAGGAGCAGTACTTC.

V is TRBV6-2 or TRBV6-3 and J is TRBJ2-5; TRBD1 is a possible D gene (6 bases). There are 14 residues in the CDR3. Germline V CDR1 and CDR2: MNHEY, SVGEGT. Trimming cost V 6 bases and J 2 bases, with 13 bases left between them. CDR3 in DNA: TGTGCCAGCAGCCTTGGGACATTTCAAGAGACCCAGTACTTC. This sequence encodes CASSLGTFQETQYF.

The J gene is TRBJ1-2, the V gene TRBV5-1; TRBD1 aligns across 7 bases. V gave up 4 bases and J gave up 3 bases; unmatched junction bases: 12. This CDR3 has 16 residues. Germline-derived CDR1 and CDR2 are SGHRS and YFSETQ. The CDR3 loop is CASSPTRDSAYYGYTF. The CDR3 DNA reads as TGCGCCAGCAGCCCAACCCGGGACAGCGCGTACTATGGCTACACCTTC.

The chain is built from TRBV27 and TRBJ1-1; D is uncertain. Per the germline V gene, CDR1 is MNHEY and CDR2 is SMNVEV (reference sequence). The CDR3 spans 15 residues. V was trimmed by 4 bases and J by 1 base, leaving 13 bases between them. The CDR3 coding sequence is TGTGCCAGCAGTTCCCGAGGGAGACCGAACACTGAAGCTTTCTTT. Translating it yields CASSSRGRPNTEAFF.

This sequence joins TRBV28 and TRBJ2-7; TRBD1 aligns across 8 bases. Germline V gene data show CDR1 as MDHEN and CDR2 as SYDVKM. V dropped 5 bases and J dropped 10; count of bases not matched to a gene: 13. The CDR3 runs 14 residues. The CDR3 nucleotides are TGTGCCAGCAGTCCTATTGGGACAGGTTTACTACAGTACTTC. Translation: CASSPIGTGLLQYF.

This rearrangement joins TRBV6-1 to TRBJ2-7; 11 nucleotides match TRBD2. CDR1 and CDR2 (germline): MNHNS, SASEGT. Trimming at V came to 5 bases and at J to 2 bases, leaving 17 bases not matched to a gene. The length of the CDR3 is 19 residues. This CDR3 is CASSNGLGPDSGRAYEQYF. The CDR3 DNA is TGTGCCAGCAGTAATGGGCTGGGGCCGGATAGCGGGAGGGCCTACGAGCAGTACTTC.

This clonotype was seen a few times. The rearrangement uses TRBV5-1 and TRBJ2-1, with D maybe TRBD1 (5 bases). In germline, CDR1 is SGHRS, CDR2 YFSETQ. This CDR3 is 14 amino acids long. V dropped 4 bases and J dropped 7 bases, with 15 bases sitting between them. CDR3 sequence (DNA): TGCGCCAGCAGCCTGGGGCCATTGGAAAATGAGCAGTTCTTC. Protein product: CASSLGPLENEQFF.

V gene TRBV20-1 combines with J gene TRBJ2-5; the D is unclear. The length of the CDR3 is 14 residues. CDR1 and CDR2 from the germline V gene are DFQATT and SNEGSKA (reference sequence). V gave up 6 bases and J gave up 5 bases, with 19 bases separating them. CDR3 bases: TGCAGTGCCGACTTGCGCGGCGGCCCGGAGACCCAGTACTTC. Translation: CSADLRGGPETQYF.

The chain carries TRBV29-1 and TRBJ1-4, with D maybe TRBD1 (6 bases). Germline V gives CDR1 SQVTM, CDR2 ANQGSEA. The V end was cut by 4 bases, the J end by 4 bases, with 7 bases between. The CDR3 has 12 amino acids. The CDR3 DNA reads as TGCAGCGTTGCCAGGGGTAATGAAAAACTGTTTTTT. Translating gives CSVARGNEKLFF. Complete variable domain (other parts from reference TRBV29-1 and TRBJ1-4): SAVISQKPSRDICQRGTSLTIQCQVDSQVTMMFWYRQQPGQSLTLIATANQGSEATYESGFVIDKFPISRPNLTFSTLTVSNMSPEDSSIYLCSVARGNEKLFFGSGTQLSVL.

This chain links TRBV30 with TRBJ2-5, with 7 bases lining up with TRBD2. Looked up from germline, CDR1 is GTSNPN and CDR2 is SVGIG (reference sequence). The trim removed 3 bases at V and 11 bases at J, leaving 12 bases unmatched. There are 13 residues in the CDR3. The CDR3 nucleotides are TGTGCCTGGAGCGGGGGGATAATGGGAGAGCAGTACTTC. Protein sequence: CAWSGGIMGEQYF.

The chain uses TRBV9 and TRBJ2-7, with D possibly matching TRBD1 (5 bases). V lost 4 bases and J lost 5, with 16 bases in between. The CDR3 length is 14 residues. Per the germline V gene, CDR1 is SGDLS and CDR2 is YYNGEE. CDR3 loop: CASSTTGATHEQYF. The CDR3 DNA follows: TGTGCCAGCAGCACAACAGGCGCCACCCACGAGCAGTACTTC.

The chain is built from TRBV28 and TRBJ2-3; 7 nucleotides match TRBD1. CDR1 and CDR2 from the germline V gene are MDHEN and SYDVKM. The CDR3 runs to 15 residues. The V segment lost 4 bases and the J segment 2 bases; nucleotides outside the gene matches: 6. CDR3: CASSSPGQYTDTQYF. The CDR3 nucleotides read TGTGCCAGCAGTTCCCCGGGACAGTACACAGATACGCAGTATTTT.

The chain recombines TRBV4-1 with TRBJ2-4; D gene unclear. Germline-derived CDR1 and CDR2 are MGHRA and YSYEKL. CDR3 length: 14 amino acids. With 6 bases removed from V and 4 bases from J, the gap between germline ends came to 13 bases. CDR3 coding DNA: TGCGCCAGCAGTGATGGGTCTTTTAAAAACATTCAGTACTTC. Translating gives CASSDGSFKNIQYF.

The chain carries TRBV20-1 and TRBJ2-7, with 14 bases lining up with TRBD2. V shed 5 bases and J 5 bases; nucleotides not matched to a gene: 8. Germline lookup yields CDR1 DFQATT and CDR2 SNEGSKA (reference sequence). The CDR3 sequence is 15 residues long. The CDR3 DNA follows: TGCAGTGCTTACAGGACTAGCGGGAGGTCTAACGAGCAGTACTTC. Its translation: CSAYRTSGRSNEQYF.

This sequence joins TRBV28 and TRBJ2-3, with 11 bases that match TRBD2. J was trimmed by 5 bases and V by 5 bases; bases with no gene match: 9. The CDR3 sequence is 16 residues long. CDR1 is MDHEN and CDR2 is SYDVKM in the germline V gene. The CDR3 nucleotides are TGTGCCAGCAGTCTCAGACTAGCGGGATCCCTAGATACGCAGTATTTT. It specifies CASSLRLAGSLDTQYF.